These T cell receptor beta chains were read from a single sample in a study of blood T cell repertoires in COVID-19. Measured with immunoSEQ multiplex PCR; TCRdb has only the in-frame clones, and not every one. The repertoire includes a few hundred thousand clones, 80% to 85% of them detected once, and about 2.9% sits in the top ten. Sequenced material: peripheral blood. These receptors were taken from a young woman who had recovered from COVID-19. Each CDR3 is given with its conserved first and last residue. The order of the fields is J gene, D gene, V gene, clone size, CDR3 DNA, CDR3 protein. The D gene is left open where the match is weak. Part of the rows lack a size; the others show once, few, many or a class for expanded clones.

j_call: TRBJ2-5
d_call: TRBD1
v_call: TRBV11-1
clone_size: NA
cdr3_nt: TGTGCCAGCAGCTCGACAGGGGGCAGGGAGACCCAGTACTTC
cdr3_aa: CASSSTGGRETQYF

j_call: TRBJ2-7
d_call: TRBD2
v_call: TRBV19
clone_size: NA
cdr3_nt: TGTGCCAGTAGTACAGCGGGAGGGCCGTATGAGCAGTACTTC
cdr3_aa: CASSTAGGPYEQYF

j_call: TRBJ1-6
d_call: NA
v_call: TRBV29-1
clone_size: NA
cdr3_nt: TGCAGCGTTAAAGACAGTCATAATTCACCCCTCCACTTT
cdr3_aa: CSVKDSHNSPLHF

j_call: TRBJ1-4
d_call: TRBD1
v_call: TRBV6-5
clone_size: NA
cdr3_nt: TGTGCCAGCAGAAGGACAGGGGGCCGGTATGAAAAACTGTTTTTT
cdr3_aa: CASRRTGGRYEKLFF

j_call: TRBJ2-1
d_call: TRBD1
v_call: TRBV7-3
clone_size: NA
cdr3_nt: TGTGCCAGCAGCCCCGGACAGGCAAGGAATGAGCAGTTCTTC
cdr3_aa: CASSPGQARNEQFF

j_call: TRBJ2-2
d_call: TRBD1
v_call: TRBV2
clone_size: NA
cdr3_nt: TGTGCCAGCAGTCTGGGACAGACCGGGGAGCTGTTTTTT
cdr3_aa: CASSLGQTGELFF

j_call: TRBJ2-3
d_call: NA
v_call: TRBV5-6
clone_size: NA
cdr3_nt: TGTGCCAGCAGCTCTTCTTTGGAGAGGGGGAACACAGATACGCAGTATTTT
cdr3_aa: CASSSSLERGNTDTQYF

j_call: TRBJ1-2
d_call: TRBD1
v_call: TRBV29-1
clone_size: NA
cdr3_nt: TGCAGCGTCATTGCTTGGGACAGGGTGGCCTATGGCTACACCTTC
cdr3_aa: CSVIAWDRVAYGYTF

j_call: TRBJ1-4
d_call: TRBD1
v_call: TRBV5-1
clone_size: NA
cdr3_nt: TGCGCCAGCAGCTTTTTAGACGGGACAGGAGTTGAAAAACTGTTTTTT
cdr3_aa: CASSFLDGTGVEKLFF

j_call: TRBJ2-3
d_call: TRBD2
v_call: TRBV29-1
clone_size: NA
cdr3_nt: TGCAGCGTTGAATTAGTCCTAGCGGGAGACAAGCCGAACACAGATACGCAGTATTTT
cdr3_aa: CSVELVLAGDKPNTDTQYF

j_call: TRBJ2-3
d_call: TRBD2
v_call: TRBV28
clone_size: once
cdr3_nt: TGTGCCAGCATCTCCTCGCGGGAGGGCCGGGATACGCAGTATTTT
cdr3_aa: CASISSREGRDTQYF

j_call: TRBJ2-7
d_call: TRBD2
v_call: TRBV9
clone_size: once
cdr3_nt: TGTGCCAGCAGCGTAGATCTAGCGGGAGCCCACGAGCAGTACTTC
cdr3_aa: CASSVDLAGAHEQYF

j_call: TRBJ2-1
d_call: TRBD2
v_call: TRBV30
clone_size: NA
cdr3_nt: TGTGCCTGGAGTCCCCTAAGCGGGACCCTCAATGAGCAGTTCTTC
cdr3_aa: CAWSPLSGTLNEQFF

j_call: TRBJ2-7
d_call: TRBD1
v_call: TRBV29-1
clone_size: NA
cdr3_nt: TGCAGCGTTTATGTGACAGGGGGAACCTACGAGCAGTACTTC
cdr3_aa: CSVYVTGGTYEQYF

j_call: TRBJ1-1
d_call: NA
v_call: TRBV19
clone_size: NA
cdr3_nt: TGTGCCAGTAGTACGGAGGGCAGCACTGAAGCTTTCTTT
cdr3_aa: CASSTEGSTEAFF

j_call: TRBJ1-6
d_call: NA
v_call: TRBV28
clone_size: NA
cdr3_nt: TGTGCCAGCAGTTTGCGGGGTCTACAGCTCCGATATAATTCACCCCTCCACTTT
cdr3_aa: CASSLRGLQLRYNSPLHF

j_call: TRBJ2-3
d_call: TRBD2
v_call: TRBV15
clone_size: once
cdr3_nt: TGTGCCACTATAGGGGTAGCGGGAGATACGCAGTATTTT
cdr3_aa: CATIGVAGDTQYF

j_call: TRBJ1-3
d_call: NA
v_call: TRBV7-9
clone_size: few
cdr3_nt: TGTGCCAGCAGCTTAGACCACCAGGGGCCCGGAAACACCATATATTTT
cdr3_aa: CASSLDHQGPGNTIYF

j_call: TRBJ2-5
d_call: TRBD2
v_call: TRBV10-3
clone_size: few
cdr3_nt: TGTGCCATCAGTGAGTGGGGGGGGTTGCGCCAAGAGACCCAGTACTTC
cdr3_aa: CAISEWGGLRQETQYF

j_call: TRBJ2-7
d_call: TRBD1
v_call: TRBV19
clone_size: NA
cdr3_nt: TGTGCCAGCGGACAGGACGCCTACGAGCAGTACTTC
cdr3_aa: CASGQDAYEQYF

j_call: TRBJ1-1
d_call: TRBD1
v_call: TRBV4-2
clone_size: NA
cdr3_nt: TGTGCCAGCAGCCCGACAGGGGGGGAACCTAACACTGAAGCTTTCTTT
cdr3_aa: CASSPTGGEPNTEAFF

j_call: TRBJ1-1
d_call: NA
v_call: TRBV5-5
clone_size: NA
cdr3_nt: TGTGCCAGCAGCCAATTAGACACAGGAGGGACTGAAGCTTTCTTT
cdr3_aa: CASSQLDTGGTEAFF

j_call: TRBJ2-2
d_call: TRBD2
v_call: TRBV20-1
clone_size: NA
cdr3_nt: TGCAGTGCTAGTTTCGGACTAGCACGGAACACCGGGGAGCTGTTTTTT
cdr3_aa: CSASFGLARNTGELFF